The source of this T cell receptor beta chain is a study of T cells in Graves' hyperthyroidism and ophthalmopathy. Pregnant or lactating patients were excluded, as were those with uncontrolled infection or other autoimmune disease. RNA transcripts were the template for amplifying TCR beta CDR3 regions. Carried out on the TCR CDR3, a first-round RT-PCR used the HTBI primer set. TCRdb itself ran the multiplex PCR reads through MiXCR, one entry per CDR3 protein. The sample shows under 350,000 distinct CDR3 sequences, under 25% of them seen only once. V lost 4 bases and J 4 bases, leaving 10 bases between the germline ends. This CDR3 has 13 residues. Germline CDR1 SGHTA, CDR2 FQGNSA. This clonotype has more than one count but fewer than ten. Its antigen remains unknown. General study results and limits: Clonotypes that were expanded in thyroid above 0.001 mostly appeared in blood too.

Sequencing used blood. The chain couples TRBV7-2 to TRBJ2-5; D possibly corresponds to TRBD2 (6 bases). The sequence came from a woman between 45 and 65 years old with Graves' hyperthyroidism. Here the CDR3 DNA reads TGTGCCAGCAGCTCCGAAGCGGGAGAGACCCAGTACTTC. It encodes CASSSEAGETQYF.